This TCR beta chain was captured by sequencing in a study of OX40 agonist ivuxolimab in advanced cancers. CDR1 is SNHLY, CDR2 FYNNEI, per germline. The CDR3 is 16 residues long. Germline trimming cut 2 bases from V and 4 bases from J; bases unmatched to any gene: 6. Produced via immunoSEQ multiplex PCR; TCRdb's table is partial and in-frame only. The data show more than 20,000 clones, with around 73% seen just once and more than 15% held by the top ten. The chain carries TRBV2 and TRBJ2-2; TRBD2 aligns across 8 bases. The specimen comprised CD4+ or CD8+ T cells sorted from blood, sampled in a trial of the OX40 agonist ivuxolimab. The clonotype was recovered from an adult with an advanced solid tumor such as melanoma, head and neck, liver or kidney cancer. CDR3 residues: CASSEYAGGLTGELFF. CDR3 DNA: TGTGCCAGCAGTGAATACGCGGGGGGCCTCACCGGGGAGCTGTTTTTT.